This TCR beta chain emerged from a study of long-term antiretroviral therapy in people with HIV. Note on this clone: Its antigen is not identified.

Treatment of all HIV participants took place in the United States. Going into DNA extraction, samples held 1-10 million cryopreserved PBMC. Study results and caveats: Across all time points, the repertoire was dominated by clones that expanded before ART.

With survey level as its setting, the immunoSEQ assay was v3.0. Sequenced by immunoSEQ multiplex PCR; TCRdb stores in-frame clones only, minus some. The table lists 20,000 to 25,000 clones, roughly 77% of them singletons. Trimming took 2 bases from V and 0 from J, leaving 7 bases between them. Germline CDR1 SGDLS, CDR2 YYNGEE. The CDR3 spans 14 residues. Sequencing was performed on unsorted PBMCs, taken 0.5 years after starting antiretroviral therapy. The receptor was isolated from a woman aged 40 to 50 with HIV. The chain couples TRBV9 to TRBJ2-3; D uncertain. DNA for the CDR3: TGTGCCAGCAGCGTTTCACCTAGCACAGATACGCAGTATTTT. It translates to CASSVSPSTDTQYF.